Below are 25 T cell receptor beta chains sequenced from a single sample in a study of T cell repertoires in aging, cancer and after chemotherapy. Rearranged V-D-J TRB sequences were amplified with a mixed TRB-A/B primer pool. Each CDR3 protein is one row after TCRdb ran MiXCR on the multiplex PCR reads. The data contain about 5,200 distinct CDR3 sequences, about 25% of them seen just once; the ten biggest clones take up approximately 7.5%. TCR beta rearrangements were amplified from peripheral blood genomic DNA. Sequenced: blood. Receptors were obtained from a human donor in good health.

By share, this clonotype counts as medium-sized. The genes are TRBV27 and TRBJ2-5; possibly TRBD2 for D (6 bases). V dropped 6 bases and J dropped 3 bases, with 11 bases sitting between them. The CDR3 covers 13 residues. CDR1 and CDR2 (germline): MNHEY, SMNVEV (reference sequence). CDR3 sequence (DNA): TGTGCCAGCAGCAAACGGAGGGAAGAGACCCAGTACTTC. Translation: CASSKRREETQYF.

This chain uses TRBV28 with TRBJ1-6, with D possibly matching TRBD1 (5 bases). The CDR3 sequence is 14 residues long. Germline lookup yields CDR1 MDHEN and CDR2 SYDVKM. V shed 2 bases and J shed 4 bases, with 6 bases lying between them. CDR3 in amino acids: CASSLPGYNSPLHF. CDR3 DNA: TGTGCCAGCAGTTTACCAGGGTATAATTCACCCCTCCACTTT. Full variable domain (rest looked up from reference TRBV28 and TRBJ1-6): DVKVTQSSRYLVKRTGEKVFLECVQDMDHENMFWYRQDPGLGLRLIYFSYDVKMKEKGDIPEGYSVSREKKERFSLILESASTNQTSMYLCASSLPGYNSPLHFGNGTRLTVT.

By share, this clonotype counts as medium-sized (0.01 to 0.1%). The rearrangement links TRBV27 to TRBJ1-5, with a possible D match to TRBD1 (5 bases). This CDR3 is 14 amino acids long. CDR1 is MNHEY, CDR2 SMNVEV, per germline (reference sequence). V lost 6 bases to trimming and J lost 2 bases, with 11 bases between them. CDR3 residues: CASSHRGGNQPQHF. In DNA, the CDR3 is TGTGCCAGCAGCCACCGGGGGGGCAATCAGCCCCAGCATTTT.

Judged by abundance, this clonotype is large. In DNA, the CDR3 is TGTGCCAGTAGACAATCCACAGATACGCAGTATTTT. Its translation is CASRQSTDTQYF. The gene calls are TRBV19 and TRBJ2-3; D gene unclear. The V gene lost 6 bases and the J gene lost 2 bases, with 6 bases spanning the gap. CDR1 and CDR2 from the germline V gene are LNHDA and SQIVND (reference sequence). This CDR3 is 12 amino acids long.

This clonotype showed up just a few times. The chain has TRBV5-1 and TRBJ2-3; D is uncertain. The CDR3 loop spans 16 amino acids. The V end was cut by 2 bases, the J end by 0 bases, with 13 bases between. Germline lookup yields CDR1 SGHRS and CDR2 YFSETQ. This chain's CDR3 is CASSFYGGSSTDTQYF. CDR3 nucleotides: TGCGCCAGCAGCTTTTATGGCGGATCTAGCACAGATACGCAGTATTTT.

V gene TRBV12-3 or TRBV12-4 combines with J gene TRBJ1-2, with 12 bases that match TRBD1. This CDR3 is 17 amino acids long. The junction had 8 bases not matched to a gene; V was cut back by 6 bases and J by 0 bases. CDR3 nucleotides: TGTGCCAGCAGGCCGTCCGGGACAGGGGGCTCTAACTATGGCTACACCTTC. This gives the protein CASRPSGTGGSNYGYTF.

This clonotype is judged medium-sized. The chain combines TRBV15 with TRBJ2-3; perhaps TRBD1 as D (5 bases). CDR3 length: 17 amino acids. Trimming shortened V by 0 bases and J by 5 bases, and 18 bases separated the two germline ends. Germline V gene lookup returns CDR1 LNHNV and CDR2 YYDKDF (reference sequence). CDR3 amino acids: CATSREVWQGNGDTQYF. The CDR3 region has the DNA TGTGCCACCAGCAGAGAGGTTTGGCAGGGTAATGGAGATACGCAGTATTTT.

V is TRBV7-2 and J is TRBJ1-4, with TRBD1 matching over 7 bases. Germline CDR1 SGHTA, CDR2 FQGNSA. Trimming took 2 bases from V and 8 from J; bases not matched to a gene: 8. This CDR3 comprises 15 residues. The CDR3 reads CASSLLAGGGEKLFF. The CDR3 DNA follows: TGTGCCAGCAGCTTATTAGCAGGGGGGGGCGAAAAACTGTTTTTT.

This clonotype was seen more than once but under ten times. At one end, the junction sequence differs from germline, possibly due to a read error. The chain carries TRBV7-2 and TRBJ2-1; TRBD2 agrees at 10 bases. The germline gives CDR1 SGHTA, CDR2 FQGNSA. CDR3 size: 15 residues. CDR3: CASSIAGGPQNEQFF. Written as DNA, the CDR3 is TGTGCCAGCAGCATAGCGGGGGGCCCCCAGAATGAGCAGTTCTTC.

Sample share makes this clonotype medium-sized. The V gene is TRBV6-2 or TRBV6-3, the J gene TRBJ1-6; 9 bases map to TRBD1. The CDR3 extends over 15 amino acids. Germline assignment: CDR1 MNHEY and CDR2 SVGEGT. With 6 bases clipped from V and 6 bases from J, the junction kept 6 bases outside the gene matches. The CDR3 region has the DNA TGTGCCAGCAGGATCCCGGGACAGGGTAATTCACCCCTCCACTTT. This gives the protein CASRIPGQGNSPLHF.

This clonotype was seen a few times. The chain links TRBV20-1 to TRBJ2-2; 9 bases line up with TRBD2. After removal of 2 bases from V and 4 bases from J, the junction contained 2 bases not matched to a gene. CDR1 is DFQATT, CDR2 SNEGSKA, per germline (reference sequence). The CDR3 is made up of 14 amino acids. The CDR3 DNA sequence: TGCAGTGCTAGACTAGCGGGGAGCACCGGGGAGCTGTTTTTT. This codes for CSARLAGSTGELFF.

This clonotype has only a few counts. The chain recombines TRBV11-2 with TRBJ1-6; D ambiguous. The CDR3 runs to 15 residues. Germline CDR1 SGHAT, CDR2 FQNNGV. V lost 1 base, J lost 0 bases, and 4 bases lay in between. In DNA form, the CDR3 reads TGTGCCAGCAGCTTAGGCGGCTCCTATAATTCACCCCTCCACTTT. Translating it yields CASSLGGSYNSPLHF.

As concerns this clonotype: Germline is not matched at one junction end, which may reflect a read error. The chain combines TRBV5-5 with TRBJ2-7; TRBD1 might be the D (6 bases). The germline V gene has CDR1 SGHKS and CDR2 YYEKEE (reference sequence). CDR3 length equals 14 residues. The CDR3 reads CASSLQGPTYKQYF. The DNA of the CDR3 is TGTGCCAGCAGCTTACAGGGACCCACCTACAAGCAGTACTTC.

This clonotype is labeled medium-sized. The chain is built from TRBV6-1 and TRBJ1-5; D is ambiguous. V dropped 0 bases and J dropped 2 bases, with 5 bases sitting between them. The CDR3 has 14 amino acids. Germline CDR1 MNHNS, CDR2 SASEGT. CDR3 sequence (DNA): TGTGCCAGCAGTGAAGCTGGGGGCAATCAGCCCCAGCATTTT. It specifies CASSEAGGNQPQHF.

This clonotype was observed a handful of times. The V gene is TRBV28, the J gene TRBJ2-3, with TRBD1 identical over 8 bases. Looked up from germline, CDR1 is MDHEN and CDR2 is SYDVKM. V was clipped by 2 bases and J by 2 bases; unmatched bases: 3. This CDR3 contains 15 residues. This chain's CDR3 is CASSLGTGNTDTQYF. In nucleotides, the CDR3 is TGTGCCAGCAGTTTAGGGACAGGAAACACAGATACGCAGTATTTT.

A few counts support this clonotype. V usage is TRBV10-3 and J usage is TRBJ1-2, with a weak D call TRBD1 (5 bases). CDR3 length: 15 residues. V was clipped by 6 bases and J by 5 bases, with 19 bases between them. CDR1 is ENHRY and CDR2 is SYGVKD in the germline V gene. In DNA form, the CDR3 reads TGTGCCATCAGAACCGACGGGACGGAGTCTTATGGCTACACCTTC. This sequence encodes CAIRTDGTESYGYTF.

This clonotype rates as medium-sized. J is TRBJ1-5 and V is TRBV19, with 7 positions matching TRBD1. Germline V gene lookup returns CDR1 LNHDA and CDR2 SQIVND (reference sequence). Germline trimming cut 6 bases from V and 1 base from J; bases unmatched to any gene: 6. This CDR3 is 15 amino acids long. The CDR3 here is CASSPGQASNQPQHF. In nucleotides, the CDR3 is TGTGCCAGTAGCCCCGGACAGGCCAGCAATCAGCCCCAGCATTTT.

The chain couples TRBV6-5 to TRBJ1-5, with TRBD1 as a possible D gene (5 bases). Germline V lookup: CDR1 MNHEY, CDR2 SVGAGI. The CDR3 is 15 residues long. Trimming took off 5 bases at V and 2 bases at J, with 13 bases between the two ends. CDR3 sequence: CASSEAGGGNQPQHF. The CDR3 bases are TGTGCCAGCAGTGAAGCGGGGGGGGGCAATCAGCCCCAGCATTTT.

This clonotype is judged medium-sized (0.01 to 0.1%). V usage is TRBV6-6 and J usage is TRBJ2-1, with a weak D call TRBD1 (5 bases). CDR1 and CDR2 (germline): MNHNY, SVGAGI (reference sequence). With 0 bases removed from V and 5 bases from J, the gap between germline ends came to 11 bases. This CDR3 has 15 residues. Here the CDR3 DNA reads TGTGCCAGCAGTTACTCGCAGACAGTAGACAATGAGCAGTTCTTC. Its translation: CASSYSQTVDNEQFF.

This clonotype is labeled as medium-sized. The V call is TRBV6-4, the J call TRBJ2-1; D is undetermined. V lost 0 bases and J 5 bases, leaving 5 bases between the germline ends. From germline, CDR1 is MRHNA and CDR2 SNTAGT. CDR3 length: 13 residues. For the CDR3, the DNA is TGTGCCAGCAGTGACTCTGAGAACAATGAGCAGTTCTTC. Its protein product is CASSDSENNEQFF.

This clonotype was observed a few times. CDR3 loop: CASIMQGFSSYNSPLHF. The CDR3 DNA is TGTGCCAGCATCATGCAGGGGTTCAGCTCCTATAATTCACCCCTCCACTTT. The V gene is TRBV27, the J gene TRBJ1-6; D possibly corresponds to TRBD1 (6 bases). Trimming stripped 7 bases from V and 0 bases from J, with 16 bases between. Germline-derived CDR1 and CDR2 are MNHEY and SMNVEV (reference sequence). This CDR3 is 17 amino acids long.

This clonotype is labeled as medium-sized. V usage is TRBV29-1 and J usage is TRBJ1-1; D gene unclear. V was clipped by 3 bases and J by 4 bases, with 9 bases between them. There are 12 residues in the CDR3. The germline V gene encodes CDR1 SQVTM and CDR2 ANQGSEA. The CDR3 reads CSVDRGGTEAFF. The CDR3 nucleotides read TGCAGCGTTGATCGGGGAGGCACTGAAGCTTTCTTT.

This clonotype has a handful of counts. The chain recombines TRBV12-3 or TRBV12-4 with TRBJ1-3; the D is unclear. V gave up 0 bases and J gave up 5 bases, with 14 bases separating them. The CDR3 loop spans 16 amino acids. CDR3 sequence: CASSLALGRGRNTIYF. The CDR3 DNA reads TGTGCCAGCAGTTTAGCGCTCGGACGAGGAAGAAACACCATATATTTT.

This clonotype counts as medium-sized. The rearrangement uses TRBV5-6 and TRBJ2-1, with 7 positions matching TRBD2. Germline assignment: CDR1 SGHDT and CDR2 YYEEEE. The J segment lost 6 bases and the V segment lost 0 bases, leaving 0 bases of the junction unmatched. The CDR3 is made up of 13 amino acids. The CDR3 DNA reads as TGTGCCAGCAGCTTGGGGACTAGCAATGAGCAGTTCTTC. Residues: CASSLGTSNEQFF.

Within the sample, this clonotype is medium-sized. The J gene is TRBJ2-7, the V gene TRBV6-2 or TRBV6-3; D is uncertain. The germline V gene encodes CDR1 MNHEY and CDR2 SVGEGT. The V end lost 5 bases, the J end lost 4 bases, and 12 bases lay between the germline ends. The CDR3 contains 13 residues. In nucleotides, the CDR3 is TGTGCCAGCAGTAGAGCAGACGGATACGAGCAGTACTTC. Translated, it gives CASSRADGYEQYF.